What follows are 6 T cell receptor beta chains derived from one specimen sequenced in a study of cytomegalovirus exposure and HLA in healthy donors. With 60 Vbeta and 13 Jbeta primers, the PCR was carried out. This table comes from immunoSEQ multiplex PCR, and its TCRdb copy is limited to in-frame clones, with some not included. The table includes about 120,000 clones, around 84% detected once. The sequencing input was PBMCs. The receptors were sampled from a woman aged 25 to 39 in good health and CMV-seronegative.

The chain employs TRBV13 and TRBJ2-3, with 10 nucleotides matching TRBD2. CDR3 length: 16 amino acids. V shed 1 base, J shed 4 bases, and the junction held 5 bases outside the gene matches. Per the germline V gene, CDR1 is PRHDT and CDR2 is FYEKMQ (reference sequence). CDR3 in amino acids: CASSLVLAGASDTQYF. The CDR3 DNA follows: TGTGCCAGCAGCTTAGTCCTAGCGGGAGCGTCAGATACGCAGTATTTT.

The J gene is TRBJ1-1, the V gene TRBV9; 11 bases match TRBD1. Germline V gene data show CDR1 as SGDLS and CDR2 as YYNGEE. This CDR3 comprises 14 residues. The V segment lost 4 bases and the J segment 5 bases; nucleotides outside the gene matches: 4. In DNA, the CDR3 is TGTGCCAGCAGCCCCGGGACAGGGGGGACTGAAGCTTTCTTT. Translation: CASSPGTGGTEAFF.

The rearrangement links TRBV6-7 to TRBJ2-5; tentative D call: TRBD2 (6 bases). TRBV6-7 is an open reading frame, and its role is uncertain. Trimming stripped 8 bases from V and 3 bases from J, with 10 bases between. The CDR3 length is 12 residues. The CDR3 here is CASGGTEETQYF. CDR3 coding DNA: TGTGCCAGCGGGGGGACGGAAGAGACCCAGTACTTC.

The chain uses TRBV2 and TRBJ2-2; 11 bases fit TRBD2. The CDR3 is made up of 20 amino acids. Germline V lookup: CDR1 SNHLY, CDR2 FYNNEI. V was clipped by 0 bases and J by 0 bases; unmatched bases: 9. The CDR3 DNA reads as TGTGCCAGCAGTGAAGCGCTTGTGCTAGCGGGGGGATCGAACACCGGGGAGCTGTTTTTT. Its translation: CASSEALVLAGGSNTGELFF.

The chain carries TRBV5-1 and TRBJ1-3, with D tentatively TRBD1 (5 bases). V shed 4 bases and J shed 4 bases, with 12 bases lying between them. The germline V gene encodes CDR1 SGHRS and CDR2 YFSETQ. The CDR3 has 14 amino acids. CDR3 DNA sequence: TGCGCCAGCAGCGATGCGGGGCCCGGAAACACCATATATTTT. Amino acids: CASSDAGPGNTIYF.

The chain employs TRBV5-1 and TRBJ2-4, with TRBD2 identical over 7 bases. This CDR3 contains 16 residues. The V gene end was trimmed by 1 base and the J gene end by 0 bases; junction bases not matched to a gene: 4. Germline V CDR1 and CDR2: SGHRS, YFSETQ. The CDR3 sequence: CASSLLAGLAKNIQYF. CDR3 bases: TGCGCCAGCAGCTTGTTAGCGGGTCTAGCCAAAAACATTCAGTACTTC. Full variable domain (outside the CDR3, taken from reference TRBV5-1 and TRBJ2-4): KAGVTQTPRYLIKTRGQQVTLSCSPISGHRSVSWYQQTPGQGLQFLFEYFSETQRNKGNFPGRFSGRQFSNSRSEMNVSTLELGDSALYLCASSLLAGLAKNIQYFGAGTRLSVL.